This T cell receptor beta chain was observed in a study of control samples from healthy donors and cancer patients. The protocol was immunoSEQ multiplex PCR, while the TCRdb copy is restricted to in-frame clones and leaves out a portion. The listing records about 190,000 clones. There are 15 residues in the CDR3. V was trimmed by 4 bases and J by 0 bases, leaving 13 bases between them. CDR1 and CDR2 (germline): SGDLS, YYNGEE. This clonotype was obtained from a woman younger than 45 in good health. V and J are TRBV9 and TRBJ1-1; D uncertain. Input material: blood. The CDR3 region is CASSPRAGLNTEAFF. CDR3 DNA: TGTGCCAGCAGCCCCCGGGCAGGTTTGAACACTGAAGCTTTCTTT.